These 27 T cell receptor beta chains originate from one sample sequenced in a study of cytomegalovirus exposure and HLA in healthy donors. Sequencing used immunoSEQ multiplex PCR; TCRdb keeps in-frame clones, though not all of them. Seen here are about 220,000 clones, about 90% observed once, and the top ten hold approximately 2.9%. Material for sequencing was PBMCs. The origin of the receptors is a woman aged 18-29 years in good health and CMV-seronegative.

The rearrangement links TRBV7-6 to TRBJ2-3, with D maybe TRBD2 (6 bases). This CDR3 has 16 residues. Germline CDR1 is SGHVS and CDR2 is FNYEAQ. The germline V and J ends were trimmed by 3 bases and 2 bases, with 15 bases remaining between them. The CDR3, as DNA: TGTGCCAGCAGCTTGGGACTGGGGAAGCACACAGATACGCAGTATTTT. It encodes CASSLGLGKHTDTQYF. Combining the CDR3 with reference TRBV7-6 and TRBJ2-3 gives the whole variable domain GAGVSQSPRYKVTKRGQDVALRCDPISGHVSLYWYRQALGQGPEFLTYFNYEAQQDKSGLPNDRFSAERPEGSISTLTIQRTEQRDSAMYRCASSLGLGKHTDTQYFGPGTRLTVL.

A note on this clone: Distinct nucleotide sequences in the sample also encode this CDR3. V is TRBV6-5 and J is TRBJ2-7; no definite D call. This CDR3 is 14 amino acids long. V lost 0 bases, J lost 0 bases, and 6 bases lay in between. Germline V CDR1 and CDR2: MNHEY, SVGAGI. The CDR3 DNA is TGTGCCAGCAGTTACTCATATAGCTCCTACGAGCAGTACTTC. It encodes CASSYSYSSYEQYF.

The chain has TRBV5-4 and TRBJ2-2, with D possibly being TRBD2 (7 bases). Germline loops: CDR1 SGHNT, CDR2 YYREEE (reference sequence). The CDR3 is 15 amino acids. V was pared by 6 bases and J by 6 bases, with 18 bases between. CDR3 residues: CASTSRGGLAGELFF. The CDR3 DNA is TGTGCCAGCACTTCGAGGGGGGGGCTGGCCGGGGAGCTGTTTTTT.

This clone has a handful of counts. J is TRBJ2-7 and V is TRBV2; 11 bases are a match to TRBD2. The V gene end was trimmed by 5 bases and the J gene end by 3 bases; junction bases not matched to a gene: 6. This CDR3 has 15 amino acids. Germline V gene lookup returns CDR1 SNHLY and CDR2 FYNNEI. The CDR3 DNA reads TGTGCCAGCAGTTCCGGGACTAGCGGCTTCTACGAGCAGTACTTC. Amino acid sequence: CASSSGTSGFYEQYF.

The CDR3 protein is CASSLSPGLAGFSSYNEQFF. The CDR3 DNA sequence: TGCGCCAGCAGCTTGAGTCCGGGACTAGCGGGGTTCAGCTCCTACAATGAGCAGTTCTTC. This sequence joins TRBV5-1 and TRBJ2-1; 13 bases match TRBD2. V gave up 1 base and J gave up 0 bases; unmatched junction bases: 10. Per germline, CDR1 SGHRS and CDR2 YFSETQ. The CDR3 contains 20 residues.

The genes are TRBV7-4 and TRBJ1-5; TRBD1 is a possible D gene (5 bases). This CDR3 has 16 residues. Trimming removed 5 bases from V and 4 bases from J, with 18 bases in between. Germline CDR1 SGHVT, CDR2 SQSDAQ. The CDR3 DNA reads as TGTGCCAGCAGCCTGGTCAACTCAGGGCATAATCAGCCCCAGCATTTT. Encoded protein: CASSLVNSGHNQPQHF.

This rearrangement joins TRBV28 to TRBJ2-5; 8 bases map to TRBD2. The CDR3 totals 17 residues. CDR1 and CDR2 from the germline V gene are MDHEN and SYDVKM. J gave up 2 bases and V 4 bases, and 12 bases lay outside the gene matches. CDR3 DNA sequence: TGTGCCAGCAGTTCCCGGGGAGCGGGAGAGGAACAAGAGACCCAGTACTTC. Protein: CASSSRGAGEEQETQYF.

V usage is TRBV9 and J usage is TRBJ1-5; 7 bases are a match to TRBD1. The CDR3 sequence is 14 residues long. CDR1 is SGDLS, CDR2 YYNGEE, per germline. Germline trimming cut 0 bases from V and 5 bases from J; bases unmatched to any gene: 2. As DNA, the CDR3 is TGTGCCAGCAGCGTAGGCAGGGGGGATCAGCCCCAGCATTTT. The encoded protein is CASSVGRGDQPQHF.

The genes are TRBV5-1 and TRBJ2-7; D perhaps matches TRBD2 (6 bases). This CDR3 region has 14 residues. The germline V gene encodes CDR1 SGHRS and CDR2 YFSETQ. Trimming left V 2 bases short and J 4 bases short, with 13 bases between. CDR3: CASSLDGGEYEQYF. CDR3 bases: TGCGCCAGCAGCTTAGACGGGGGTGAATACGAGCAGTACTTC.

For the CDR3, the DNA is TGCGCCAGCAGCCCCTCGCTAGCGGAGTTAGCCAAAAACATTCAGTACTTC. This encodes CASSPSLAELAKNIQYF. This chain links TRBV5-1 with TRBJ2-4, with 7 bases fitting TRBD2. The ends lost 4 bases at V and 0 bases at J; junction bases unmatched: 10. The CDR3 covers 17 residues. Per the germline V gene, CDR1 is SGHRS and CDR2 is YFSETQ.

This chain uses TRBV14 with TRBJ2-5, with D possibly TRBD2 on 5 matching bases. Per the germline V gene, CDR1 is SGHDN and CDR2 is FVKESK. V gave up 4 bases and J gave up 1 base, with 10 bases separating them. The CDR3 is made up of 14 amino acids. The CDR3 sequence: CASSPWTSQETQYF. The CDR3 region has the DNA TGTGCCAGCAGCCCTTGGACTTCCCAAGAGACCCAGTACTTC.

V is TRBV23-1 and J is TRBJ2-2; 10 bases are a match to TRBD1. TRBV23-1 counts as an open reading frame of uncertain function. Unmatched junction bases numbered 13, after V lost 9 bases and J lost 6 bases. This CDR3 spans 16 amino acids. Written as DNA, the CDR3 is TGCGCCAGAAAGGTACCGGGACAGGGGTTTCCCGGGGAGCTGTTTTTT. Protein sequence: CARKVPGQGFPGELFF.

The chain employs TRBV7-2 and TRBJ2-7, with 7 bases aligning to TRBD2. CDR1 and CDR2 from the germline V gene are SGHTA and FQGNSA. J gave up 9 bases and V 5 bases, and 4 bases lay outside the gene matches. This CDR3 has 11 residues. CDR3 DNA sequence: TGTGCCAGCAGCCGGGGGGTTGCGCAGTACTTC. Its protein is CASSRGVAQYF.

This chain connects TRBV27 to TRBJ2-7, with 12 bases that match TRBD2. Germline CDR1 MNHEY, CDR2 SMNVEV (reference sequence). V lost 4 bases, J lost 1 base, and 8 bases stayed unmatched. The CDR3 sequence is 17 residues long. The CDR3 sequence is CASSYRLAGGLSYEQYF. The DNA of the CDR3 is TGTGCCAGCAGTTATCGGCTAGCGGGAGGGCTGTCCTACGAGCAGTACTTC.

J is TRBJ2-6 and V is TRBV5-6; 9 nucleotides align to TRBD1. Trimming cost V 4 bases and J 0 bases; bases outside gene matches: 8. The germline V gene has CDR1 SGHDT and CDR2 YYEEEE. The CDR3 consists of 18 residues. CDR3 in amino acids: CASSTDRGPFSGANVLTF. DNA of the CDR3: TGTGCCAGCAGCACGGACAGGGGACCCTTCTCTGGGGCCAACGTCCTGACTTTC.

DNA of the CDR3: TGTGCCAGCAGCGGAGGGTTGGGGGAGCTGTTTTTT. Its protein is CASSGGLGELFF. The chain combines TRBV6-5 with TRBJ2-2; D might be TRBD2 (6 bases). The CDR3 contains 12 residues. The V and J ends lost 6 bases and 8 bases respectively, with 10 bases between them. Germline CDR1 and CDR2: MNHEY and SVGAGI.

The rearrangement joins TRBV7-9 to TRBJ2-5, with TRBD1 matching 8 bases. The CDR3 runs 14 residues. Trimming removed 3 bases from V and 4 bases from J; junction bases left unmatched: 4. Germline CDR1 is SEHNR and CDR2 is FQNEAQ (reference sequence). CDR3 bases: TGTGCCAGCAGCTTGGGACAGGAGAGAGAGACCCAGTACTTC. Translation: CASSLGQERETQYF.

The rearrangement joins TRBV18 to TRBJ1-1; D is unresolved. The V end was cut by 3 bases, the J end by 7 bases, with 12 bases between. Germline V CDR1 and CDR2: KGHSH, LQKENI. The CDR3 runs 13 residues. CDR3 sequence reads: CASSPLVDIEAFF. CDR3 in DNA: TGTGCCAGCTCACCCTTGGTTGACATTGAAGCTTTCTTT.

The gene calls are TRBV5-6 and TRBJ1-2, with a possible D match to TRBD1 (6 bases). Germline V gene lookup returns CDR1 SGHDT and CDR2 YYEEEE. This CDR3 has 12 amino acids. V shed 1 base and J shed 5 bases, with 6 bases lying between them. CDR3 in DNA: TGTGCCAGCAGCTTGACAGGGTATGGCTACACCTTC. Its translation: CASSLTGYGYTF.

The CDR3 DNA reads TGCAGCGCGGGATTGGTAGCGGGCTACACCTTC. This sequence encodes CSAGLVAGYTF. The gene calls are TRBV29-1 and TRBJ1-2, with D hard to call. This CDR3 is 11 amino acids long. CDR1 is SQVTM, CDR2 ANQGSEA, per germline. The V end lost 7 bases, the J end lost 8 bases, and 14 bases lay between the germline ends. The complete variable domain, with remaining parts taken from reference TRBV29-1 and TRBJ1-2, reads SAVISQKPSRDICQRGTSLTIQCQVDSQVTMMFWYRQQPGQSLTLIATANQGSEATYESGFVIDKFPISRPNLTFSTLTVSNMSPEDSSIYLCSAGLVAGYTFGSGTRLTVV.

This rearrangement joins TRBV4-1 to TRBJ2-2; 8 nucleotides match TRBD2. Germline V gene data show CDR1 as MGHRA and CDR2 as YSYEKL. After removal of 3 bases from V and 1 base from J, the junction contained 13 bases not matched to a gene. The CDR3 loop spans 19 amino acids. DNA for the CDR3: TGCGCCAGCAGCCATGATCGATTGCCGGGACTAGGGAACACCGGGGAGCTGTTTTTT. Translation gives CASSHDRLPGLGNTGELFF.

The chain carries TRBV7-9 and TRBJ2-7; no clear D. The germline CDR1 and CDR2 sequences are SEHNR and FQNEAQ (reference sequence). CDR3 length: 14 residues. V lost 5 bases, J lost 0 bases, and 11 bases lay in between. CDR3 loop: CASSRWADSYEQYF. Here the CDR3 DNA reads TGTGCCAGCAGCCGCTGGGCAGACTCCTACGAGCAGTACTTC.

The chain is built from TRBV7-9 and TRBJ2-3, with 13 bases identical to TRBD2. V lost 5 bases and J lost 1; bases outside the gene matches: 3. Per the germline V gene, CDR1 is SEHNR and CDR2 is FQNEAQ (reference sequence). The CDR3 loop spans 16 amino acids. CDR3 protein: CASSLGTSGGTDTQYF. The CDR3 bases are TGTGCCAGCAGCCTAGGGACTAGCGGGGGCACAGATACGCAGTATTTT.

J is TRBJ2-5 and V is TRBV9, with TRBD2 identical over 13 bases. J gave up 5 bases and V 3 bases, and 7 bases lay outside the gene matches. Germline assignment: CDR1 SGDLS and CDR2 YYNGEE. This CDR3 spans 16 amino acids. The CDR3: CASSARTSGRTETQYF. The CDR3 nucleotides are TGTGCCAGCAGCGCCCGGACTAGCGGGAGAACGGAGACCCAGTACTTC.

This rearrangement joins TRBV7-3 to TRBJ2-7, with TRBD2 matching over 7 bases. J was trimmed by 4 bases and V by 4 bases; bases with no gene match: 16. Germline V lookup: CDR1 SGHTA, CDR2 FQGTGA. CDR3 length: 17 residues. DNA for the CDR3: TGTGCCAGCAGCTCCAGGGTAACGGGAGGATTGTTTTACGAGCAGTACTTC. This gives the protein CASSSRVTGGLFYEQYF. Full variable domain (missing parts from reference TRBV7-3 and TRBJ2-7): GAGVSQTPSNKVTEKGKYVELRCDPISGHTALYWYRQSLGQGPEFLIYFQGTGAADDSGLPNDRFFAVRPEGSVSTLKIQRTERGDSAVYLCASSSRVTGGLFYEQYFGPGTRLTVT.

This chain uses TRBV19 with TRBJ1-5; D remains unclear. V lost 3 bases to trimming and J lost 9 bases, with 15 bases between them. In germline, CDR1 is LNHDA, CDR2 SQIVND (reference sequence). The CDR3 is 14 residues long. CDR3 sequence (DNA): TGTGCCAGTAGTATTTCCGCGGCCCCGAGGCCCCAGCATTTT. This encodes CASSISAAPRPQHF.

J is TRBJ1-4 and V is TRBV15, with 9 bases identical to TRBD1. The CDR3 has 12 residues. The J segment lost 14 bases and the V segment lost 2 bases, leaving 3 bases of the junction unmatched. Germline CDR1 and CDR2: LNHNV and YYDKDF (reference sequence). The CDR3 bases are TGTGCCACCAGCAGATGGACAGGGGATCTGTTTTTT. Its translation: CATSRWTGDLFF.